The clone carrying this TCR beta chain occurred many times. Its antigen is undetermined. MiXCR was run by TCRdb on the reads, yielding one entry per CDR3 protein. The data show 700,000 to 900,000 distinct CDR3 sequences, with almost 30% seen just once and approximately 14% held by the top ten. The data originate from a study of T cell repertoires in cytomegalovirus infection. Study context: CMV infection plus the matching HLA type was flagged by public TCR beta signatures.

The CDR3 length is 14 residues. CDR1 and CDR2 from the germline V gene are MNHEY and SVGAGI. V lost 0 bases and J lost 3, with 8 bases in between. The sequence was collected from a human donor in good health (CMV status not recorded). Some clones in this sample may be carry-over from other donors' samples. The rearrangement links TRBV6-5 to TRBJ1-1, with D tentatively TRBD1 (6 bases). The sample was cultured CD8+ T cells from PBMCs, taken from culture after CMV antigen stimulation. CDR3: CASSYSQGYTEAFF. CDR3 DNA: TGTGCCAGCAGTTACTCACAGGGCTACACTGAAGCTTTCTTT.